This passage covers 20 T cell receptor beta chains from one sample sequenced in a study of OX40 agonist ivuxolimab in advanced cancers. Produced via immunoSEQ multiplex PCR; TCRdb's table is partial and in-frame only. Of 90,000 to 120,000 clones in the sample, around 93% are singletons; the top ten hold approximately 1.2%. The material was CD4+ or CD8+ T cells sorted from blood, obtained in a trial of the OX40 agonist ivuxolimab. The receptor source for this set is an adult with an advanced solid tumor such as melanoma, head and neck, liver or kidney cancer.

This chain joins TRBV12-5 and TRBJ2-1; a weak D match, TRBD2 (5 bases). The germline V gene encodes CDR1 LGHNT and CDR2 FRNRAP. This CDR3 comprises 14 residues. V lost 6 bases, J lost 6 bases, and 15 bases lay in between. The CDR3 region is CASGASPTFNEQFF. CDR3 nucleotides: TGTGCTAGTGGCGCTAGCCCCACCTTCAATGAGCAGTTCTTC.

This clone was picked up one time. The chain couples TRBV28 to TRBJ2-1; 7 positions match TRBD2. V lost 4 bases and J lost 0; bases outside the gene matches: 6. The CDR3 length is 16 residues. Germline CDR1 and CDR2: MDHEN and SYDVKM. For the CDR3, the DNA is TGTGCCAGCAGTTCACCGACTAGCAGCTCCTACAATGAGCAGTTCTTC. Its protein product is CASSSPTSSSYNEQFF. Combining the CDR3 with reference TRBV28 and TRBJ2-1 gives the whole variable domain DVKVTQSSRYLVKRTGEKVFLECVQDMDHENMFWYRQDPGLGLRLIYFSYDVKMKEKGDIPEGYSVSREKKERFSLILESASTNQTSMYLCASSSPTSSSYNEQFFGPGTRLTVL.

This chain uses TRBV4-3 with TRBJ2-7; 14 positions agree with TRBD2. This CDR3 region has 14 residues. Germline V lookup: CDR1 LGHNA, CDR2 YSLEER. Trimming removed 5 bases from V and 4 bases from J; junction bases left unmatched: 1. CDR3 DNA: TGCGCCAGCAGCGGACTAGCGGGAGGATACGAGCAGTACTTC. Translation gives CASSGLAGGYEQYF.

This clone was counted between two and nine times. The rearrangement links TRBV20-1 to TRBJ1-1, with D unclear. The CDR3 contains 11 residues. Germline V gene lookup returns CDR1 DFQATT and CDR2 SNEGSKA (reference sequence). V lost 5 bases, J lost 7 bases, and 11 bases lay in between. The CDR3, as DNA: TGCAGTGCTCAAGACACAAGTGAAGCTTTCTTT. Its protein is CSAQDTSEAFF.

The chain's CDR3 is CASGSIGPGGTQYF. In nucleotides, the CDR3 is TGTGCTAGTGGTTCCATAGGACCGGGCGGGACCCAGTACTTC. The chain uses TRBV12-5 and TRBJ2-5, with no clear D. CDR1 is LGHNT and CDR2 is FRNRAP in the germline V gene. Deletions cut 4 bases from V and 7 bases from J, with 16 bases between. The CDR3 extends over 14 amino acids.

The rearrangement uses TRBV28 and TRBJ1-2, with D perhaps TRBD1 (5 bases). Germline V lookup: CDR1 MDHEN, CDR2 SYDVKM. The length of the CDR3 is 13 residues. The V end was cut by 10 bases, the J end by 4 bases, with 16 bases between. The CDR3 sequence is CATDTTQGYGYTF. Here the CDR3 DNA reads TGTGCCACCGATACCACTCAGGGCTATGGCTACACCTTC.

CDR3 loop: CASSPGQGGYEQYF. The CDR3 DNA is TGTGCCAGCAGCCCGGGACAGGGAGGGTACGAGCAGTACTTC. This chain links TRBV14 with TRBJ2-7; 9 nucleotides match TRBD1. The CDR3 is 14 residues long. Germline V CDR1 and CDR2: SGHDN, FVKESK. J lost 4 bases, V lost 4 bases, and 5 bases had no gene match.

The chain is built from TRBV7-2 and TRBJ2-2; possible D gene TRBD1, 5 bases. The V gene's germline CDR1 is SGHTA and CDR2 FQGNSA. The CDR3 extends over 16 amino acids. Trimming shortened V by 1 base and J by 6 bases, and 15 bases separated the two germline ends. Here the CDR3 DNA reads TGTGCCAGCAGCTTAGTCGGCAGGGTCGATTCCGGGGAGCTGTTTTTT. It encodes CASSLVGRVDSGELFF.

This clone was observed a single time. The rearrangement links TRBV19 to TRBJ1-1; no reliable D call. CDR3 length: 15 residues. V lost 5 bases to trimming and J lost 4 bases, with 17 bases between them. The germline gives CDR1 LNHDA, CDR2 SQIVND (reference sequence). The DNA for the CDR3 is TGTGCCAGTAGTTCGTCCGCGGGGTGGATCACTGAAGCTTTCTTT. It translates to CASSSSAGWITEAFF.

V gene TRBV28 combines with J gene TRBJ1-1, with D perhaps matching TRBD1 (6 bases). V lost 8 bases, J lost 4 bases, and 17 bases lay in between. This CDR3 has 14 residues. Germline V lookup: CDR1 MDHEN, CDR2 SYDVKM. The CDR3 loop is CASAIGGASTEAFF. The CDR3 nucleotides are TGTGCCAGCGCTATAGGGGGGGCGAGCACTGAAGCTTTCTTT.

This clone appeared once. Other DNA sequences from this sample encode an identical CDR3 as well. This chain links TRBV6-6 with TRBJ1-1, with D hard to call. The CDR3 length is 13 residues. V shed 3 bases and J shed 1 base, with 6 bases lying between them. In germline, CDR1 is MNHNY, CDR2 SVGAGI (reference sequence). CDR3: CASSYGSNTEAFF. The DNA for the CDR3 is TGTGCCAGCAGTTATGGCTCGAACACTGAAGCTTTCTTT.

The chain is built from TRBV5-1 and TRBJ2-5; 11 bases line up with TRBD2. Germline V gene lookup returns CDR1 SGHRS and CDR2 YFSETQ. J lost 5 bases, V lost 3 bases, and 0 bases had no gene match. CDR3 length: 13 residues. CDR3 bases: TGCGCCAGCAGCTCTAGCGGGAGGGAGACCCAGTACTTC. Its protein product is CASSSSGRETQYF.

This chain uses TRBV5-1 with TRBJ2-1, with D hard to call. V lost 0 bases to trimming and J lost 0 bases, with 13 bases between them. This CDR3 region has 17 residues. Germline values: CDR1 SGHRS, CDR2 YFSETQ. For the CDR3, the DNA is TGCGCCAGCAGCTTGGTGGTGTTGTCCAGCTCCTACAATGAGCAGTTCTTC. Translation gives CASSLVVLSSSYNEQFF.

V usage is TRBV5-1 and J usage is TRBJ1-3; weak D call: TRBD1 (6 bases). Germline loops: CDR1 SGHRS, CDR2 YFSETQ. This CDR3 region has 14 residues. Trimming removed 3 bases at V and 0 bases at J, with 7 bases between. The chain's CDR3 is CASSSGVSGNTIYF. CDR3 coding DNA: TGCGCCAGCAGCTCAGGGGTCTCTGGAAACACCATATATTTT.

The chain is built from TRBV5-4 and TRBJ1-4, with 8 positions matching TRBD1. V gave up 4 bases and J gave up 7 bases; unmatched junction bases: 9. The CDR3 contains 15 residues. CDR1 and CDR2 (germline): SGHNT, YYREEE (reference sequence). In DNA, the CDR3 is TGTGCCAGCAGCCTGGCCGGCAGGGGGCGTGAAAAACTGTTTTTT. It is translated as CASSLAGRGREKLFF.

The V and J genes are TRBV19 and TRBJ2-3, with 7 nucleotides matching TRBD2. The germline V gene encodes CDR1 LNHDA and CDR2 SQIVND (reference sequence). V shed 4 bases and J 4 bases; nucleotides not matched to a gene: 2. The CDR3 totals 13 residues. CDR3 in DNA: TGTGCCAGTAGTAGGGAGGGGTCAGATACGCAGTATTTT. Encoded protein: CASSREGSDTQYF.

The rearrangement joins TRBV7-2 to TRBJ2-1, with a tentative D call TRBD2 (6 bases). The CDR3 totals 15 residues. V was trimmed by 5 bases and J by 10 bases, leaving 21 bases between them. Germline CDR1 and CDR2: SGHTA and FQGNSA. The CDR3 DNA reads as TGTGCCAGCAGCGGGAGGAGTCCTAGGGGAAAGGAGCAGTTCTTC. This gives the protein CASSGRSPRGKEQFF.

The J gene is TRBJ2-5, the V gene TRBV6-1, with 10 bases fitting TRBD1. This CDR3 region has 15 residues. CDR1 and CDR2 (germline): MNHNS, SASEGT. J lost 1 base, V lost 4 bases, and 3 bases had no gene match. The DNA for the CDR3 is TGTGCCAGCAGTGGACGGACAGGGGGCCAAGAGACCCAGTACTTC. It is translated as CASSGRTGGQETQYF.

The CDR3 loop is CASSSLPVREKLFF. Written as DNA, the CDR3 is TGTGCCAGCAGTTCCCTTCCAGTGCGAGAAAAACTGTTTTTT. The chain links TRBV27 to TRBJ1-4; D uncertain. Germline-derived CDR1 and CDR2 are MNHEY and SMNVEV (reference sequence). Trimming took off 4 bases at V and 8 bases at J, with 14 bases between the two ends. The CDR3 sequence is 14 residues long.

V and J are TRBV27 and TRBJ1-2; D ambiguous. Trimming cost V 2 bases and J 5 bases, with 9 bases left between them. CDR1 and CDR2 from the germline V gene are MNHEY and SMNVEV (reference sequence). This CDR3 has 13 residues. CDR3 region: CASSLSPWYGYTF. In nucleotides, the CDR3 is TGTGCCAGCAGTTTAAGTCCCTGGTATGGCTACACCTTC.